Reported below is one TCR beta chain. Antigen specificity is unknown. The data were obtained in a study of quantifying T cell responses using KT2 cells. Across the whole study: cDNA was made from DNase-treated RNA using alpha and beta constant primers. Study results and caveats: Counts of KT2 alpha and beta sequences rose linearly with the number of KT2 cells added.

Each cDNA got a UMI-containing oligo ligated at its 3' end. First-round PCR used approximately 4 cycles and beta primers RC1.1 and RC1.2 covering TRBC1 and TRBC2. TCRdb reprocessed the UMI-ligation and nested PCR reads via MiXCR and lists one record per CDR3 protein. The sample includes approximately 57,000 distinct CDR3 sequences, 9% to 15% of them seen just once. This receptor was obtained from a human donor. Material for sequencing was PBMCs spiked with cells of the T cell clone KT2.

In DNA, the CDR3 is TGTGCCAGCGGGTGGGGGCACGAGCAGTACTTC. Translating it yields CASGWGHEQYF. The chain joins TRBV6-1 to TRBJ2-7; weak D call: TRBD1 (6 bases). Germline V CDR1 and CDR2: MNHNS, SASEGT. The ends were cut back, 8 bases at V and 5 bases at J, with 10 bases in the middle. The CDR3 is made up of 11 amino acids.